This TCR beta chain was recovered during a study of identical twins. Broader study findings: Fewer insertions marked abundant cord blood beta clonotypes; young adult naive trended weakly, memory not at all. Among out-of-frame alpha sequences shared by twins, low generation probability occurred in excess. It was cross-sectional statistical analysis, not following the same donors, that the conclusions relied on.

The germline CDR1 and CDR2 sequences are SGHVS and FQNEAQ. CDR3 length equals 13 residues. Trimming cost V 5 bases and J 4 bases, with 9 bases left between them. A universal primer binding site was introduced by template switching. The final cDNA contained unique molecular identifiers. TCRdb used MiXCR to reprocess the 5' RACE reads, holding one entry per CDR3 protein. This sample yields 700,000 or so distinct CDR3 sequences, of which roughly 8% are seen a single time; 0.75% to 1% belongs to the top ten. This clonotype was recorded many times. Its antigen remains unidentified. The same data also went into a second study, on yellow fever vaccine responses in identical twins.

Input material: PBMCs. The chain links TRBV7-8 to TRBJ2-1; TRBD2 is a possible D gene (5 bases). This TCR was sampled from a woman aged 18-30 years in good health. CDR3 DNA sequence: TGTGCCAGCAGCCCGACTAATTACAATGAGCAGTTCTTC. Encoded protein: CASSPTNYNEQFF.